These 32 T cell receptor beta chains were all obtained from the same sample, sequenced in a study of response to subunit inactivated influenza vaccine. TCRdb reprocessed the RT-PCR reads with MiXCR, giving one entry per CDR3 protein. The data contain a few hundred thousand distinct CDR3 sequences, 21% of them singletons. The sample consisted of PBMCs from blood, taken 21 months after vaccination. These receptors were collected from a man between 45 and 75 years old who received an inactivated influenza vaccine.

This clonotype was observed a few times. The J gene is TRBJ2-5, the V gene TRBV12-3 or TRBV12-4, with D perhaps given as TRBD1 or TRBD2 (5 bases each). V was shortened by 8 bases and J by 4 bases, with 20 bases between the two germline ends. The CDR3 covers 15 residues. The CDR3 sequence is CASGWGPALGETQYF. CDR3 nucleotide sequence: TGTGCCAGCGGATGGGGACCCGCGCTTGGAGAGACCCAGTACTTC.

The sample holds a few counts of this clonotype. The chain is built from TRBV19 and TRBJ1-1; weak D call: TRBD1 (6 bases). CDR1 LNHDA and CDR2 SQIVND come from the germline V gene (reference sequence). The CDR3 runs 15 residues. V lost 5 bases to trimming and J lost 1 base, with 14 bases between them. The CDR3 coding sequence is TGTGCCAGTAGTTCGACCGGACAGAAGAACACTGAAGCTTTCTTT. Encoded protein: CASSSTGQKNTEAFF. Using reference TRBV19 and TRBJ1-1 for the parts outside the CDR3, the full variable domain is DGGITQSPKYLFRKEGQNVTLSCEQNLNHDAMYWYRQDPGQGLRLIYYSQIVNDFQKGDIAEGYSVSREKKESFPLTVTSAQKNPTAFYLCASSSTGQKNTEAFFGQGTRLTVV.

This chain's CDR3 is CSALRDDYGYTF. The CDR3 bases are TGCAGTGCTCTCCGGGACGACTATGGCTACACCTTC. This chain joins TRBV20-1 and TRBJ1-2; maybe TRBD1 (5 bases). The CDR3 totals 12 residues. V was clipped by 5 bases and J by 3 bases, with 10 bases between them. CDR1 is DFQATT and CDR2 is SNEGSKA in the germline V gene (reference sequence).

This clonotype was counted many times. J is TRBJ2-1 and V is TRBV3-1; D gene unclear. Germline loops: CDR1 LGHDT, CDR2 YNNKEL (reference sequence). The CDR3 runs to 12 residues. V lost 1 base, J lost 13 bases, and 11 bases lay in between. In nucleotides, the CDR3 is TGTGCCAGCAGCCAAGTTGGCAGGACCCAGTTCTTC. This encodes CASSQVGRTQFF.

This clonotype has ten or more counts. The gene calls are TRBV7-6 and TRBJ2-7; the D gene could be TRBD1 or TRBD2 (6 bases each). The V gene lost 1 base and the J gene lost 5 bases, with 15 bases spanning the gap. Per the germline V gene, CDR1 is SGHVS and CDR2 is FNYEAQ. The length of the CDR3 is 15 residues. The CDR3 sequence: CASSLGLRGADEQYF. The CDR3 region has the DNA TGTGCCAGCAGCTTAGGTTTAAGGGGGGCAGACGAGCAGTACTTC.

The chain links TRBV5-1 to TRBJ2-1, with 8 nucleotides matching TRBD2. This CDR3 contains 14 residues. CDR1 and CDR2 (germline): SGHRS, YFSETQ. The V and J ends lost 9 bases and 0 bases, in that order; junction bases with no gene match: 5. The CDR3 spells CATASGSSYNEQFF. As DNA, the CDR3 is TGCGCCACCGCAAGCGGGAGCTCCTACAATGAGCAGTTCTTC.

This clonotype was detected a few times. The rearrangement links TRBV29-1 to TRBJ1-2; 7 nucleotides line up with TRBD1. The CDR3 runs to 16 residues. CDR1 SQVTM and CDR2 ANQGSEA come from the germline V gene. V lost 1 base, J lost 8 bases, and 16 bases stayed unmatched. The CDR3 reads CSVEAARTGFLRGYTF. CDR3 nucleotide sequence: TGCAGCGTTGAAGCTGCTAGGACAGGTTTTTTGAGGGGCTACACCTTC.

This clonotype was counted many times. The V call is TRBV20-1, the J call TRBJ1-5, with D hard to call. Trimming pared 0 bases from V and 5 bases from J, leaving 20 bases between. The CDR3 is made up of 17 amino acids. The germline V gene has CDR1 DFQATT and CDR2 SNEGSKA (reference sequence). CDR3: CSARDTLARAWDQPQHF. CDR3 nucleotide sequence: TGCAGTGCTAGAGATACATTAGCACGGGCCTGGGATCAGCCCCAGCATTTT.

This clonotype was counted between two and nine times. The rearrangement uses TRBV5-1 and TRBJ1-4, with 10 bases fitting TRBD1. V lost 3 bases to trimming and J lost 6 bases; unmatched junction nucleotides: 5. This CDR3 comprises 15 residues. Germline CDR1 is SGHRS and CDR2 is YFSETQ. This CDR3 reads CASSWGQGRDEKLFF. In nucleotides, the CDR3 is TGCGCCAGCAGCTGGGGACAGGGGCGAGATGAAAAACTGTTTTTT.

This clonotype was picked up many times. The chain joins TRBV3-1 to TRBJ1-6; 9 nucleotides align to TRBD1. The germline V gene has CDR1 LGHDT and CDR2 YNNKEL (reference sequence). After removal of 2 bases from V and 9 bases from J, the junction contained 5 bases not matched to a gene. The CDR3 loop spans 15 amino acids. For the CDR3, the DNA is TGTGCCAGCAGCCAACCGGGACAGGGTCGTTCACCCCTCCACTTT. Residues: CASSQPGQGRSPLHF.

V is TRBV11-2 and J is TRBJ2-1; 11 bases map to TRBD2. This CDR3 spans 18 amino acids. Looked up from germline, CDR1 is SGHAT and CDR2 is FQNNGV. Trimming cost V 1 base and J 6 bases; bases outside gene matches: 11. CDR3 coding DNA: TGTGCCAGCAGCTTAGTAGGAAACGGACTAGCGGGCTTCAATGAGCAGTTCTTC. This codes for CASSLVGNGLAGFNEQFF.

The table lists this clonotype with a few counts. The J gene is TRBJ1-2, the V gene TRBV3-1, with TRBD1 as a possible D gene (6 bases). Per the germline V gene, CDR1 is LGHDT and CDR2 is YNNKEL (reference sequence). V lost 0 bases, J lost 1 base, and 12 bases lay in between. The CDR3 is made up of 16 amino acids. The DNA of the CDR3 is TGTGCCAGCAGCCAAGACCCACAGGGATTTAACTATGGCTACACCTTC. Translation gives CASSQDPQGFNYGYTF.

This clonotype was seen only a few times. The V call is TRBV24-1, the J call TRBJ2-7; D assignment may be TRBD1 or TRBD2 (5 bases each). V was trimmed by 8 bases and J by 9 bases, leaving 16 bases between them. The germline gives CDR1 KGHDR, CDR2 SFDVKD. This CDR3 has 12 amino acids. For the CDR3, the DNA is TGTGCCACCAAACTCACAGGAGGAGTGCAGTACTTC. Its protein product is CATKLTGGVQYF.

The V and J genes are TRBV6-2 or TRBV6-3 and TRBJ1-4; D is unclear. This CDR3 has 14 residues. Trimming cost V 5 bases and J 3 bases, with 10 bases left between them. CDR1 is MNHEY and CDR2 is SVGEGT in the germline V gene. The CDR3 region is CASSRPGPNEKLFF. The DNA of the CDR3 is TGTGCCAGCAGTCGACCGGGCCCTAATGAAAAACTGTTTTTT.

As regards this clonotype: A much larger clone differs by one base, so this may be a read error. The DNA for the CDR3 is TGTGCCAGCAGTTACTCTACCCTCTATAGCTACACCTTC. Translating it yields CASSYSTLYSYTF. The rearrangement joins TRBV6-6 to TRBJ1-2; D gene unclear. CDR1 MNHNY and CDR2 SVGAGI come from the germline V gene (reference sequence). The CDR3 totals 13 residues.

This rearrangement joins TRBV6-5 to TRBJ1-1; D is possibly TRBD1 (5 bases). V was shortened by 4 bases and J by 2 bases, with 14 bases between the two germline ends. The germline V gene has CDR1 MNHEY and CDR2 SVGAGI. The CDR3 has 15 amino acids. The CDR3 DNA reads TGTGCCAGCAGTTCCCTCGGGCAGGGAAACACTGAAGCTTTCTTT. Residues: CASSSLGQGNTEAFF.

The rearrangement joins TRBV2 to TRBJ1-2, with D perhaps TRBD1 (6 bases). This CDR3 has 11 amino acids. Between the trimmed V and J ends, which lost 11 bases and 7 bases, there was a span of 14 bases. Per the germline V gene, CDR1 is SNHLY and CDR2 is FYNNEI. CDR3 nucleotide sequence: TGTGCCGGGCACAGGGATATTGGCTACACCTTC. This gives the protein CAGHRDIGYTF.

The table lists this clonotype with many counts. V is TRBV21-1 and J is TRBJ1-2. TRBV21-1 represents a pseudogene. The length of the CDR3 is 15 residues. The chain's CDR3 is CASSKASEVNYGYTF. In DNA, the CDR3 is TGTGCCAGCAGCAAAGCATCGGAAGTTAACTATGGCTACACCTTC.

V is TRBV5-4 and J is TRBJ1-2; D not resolved. Trimming pared 0 bases from V and 9 bases from J, leaving 18 bases between. This CDR3 region has 15 residues. Germline V gene lookup returns CDR1 SGHNT and CDR2 YYREEE (reference sequence). The DNA of the CDR3 is TGTGCCAGCAGCTTGGTCTCTTCCGGCACGGAGAGCTACACCTTC. As protein: CASSLVSSGTESYTF.

V gene TRBV12-3 or TRBV12-4 combines with J gene TRBJ2-1, with D perhaps matching TRBD1 (6 bases). Between the trimmed V and J ends, which lost 6 bases and 2 bases, there was a span of 8 bases. The CDR3 runs 13 residues. The CDR3 loop reads CASSGDTYNEQFF. The DNA of the CDR3 is TGTGCCAGCAGCGGGGACACCTACAATGAGCAGTTCTTC.

This clonotype was detected a few times. The chain recombines TRBV12-5 with TRBJ2-5, with D possibly matching TRBD1 (6 bases). From germline, CDR1 is LGHNT and CDR2 FRNRAP. The CDR3 spans 14 residues. V was trimmed by 5 bases and J by 1 base, leaving 11 bases between them. The CDR3 reads CASGPTGSQETQYF. CDR3 DNA: TGTGCTAGTGGTCCAACAGGGTCCCAAGAGACCCAGTACTTC.

The J gene is TRBJ2-1, the V gene TRBV29-1, with D possibly being TRBD1 or TRBD2 (5 bases each). The CDR3 length is 14 residues. Germline-derived CDR1 and CDR2 are SQVTM and ANQGSEA. Trimming took 4 bases from V and 5 from J, leaving 15 bases between them. The CDR3 region has the DNA TGCAGCGTTGGTGGGGGTCTCGGTAACAATGAGCAGTTCTTC. Protein product: CSVGGGLGNNEQFF.

The chain is built from TRBV5-5 and TRBJ2-2; 9 positions match TRBD2. CDR1 is SGHKS and CDR2 is YYEKEE in the germline V gene (reference sequence). V trimming: 1 base; J trimming: 0 bases; junction bases outside the gene matches: 4. This CDR3 region has 17 residues. CDR3 region: CASSLLAGETNTGELFF. The DNA for the CDR3 is TGTGCCAGCAGCTTGTTAGCGGGAGAAACGAACACCGGGGAGCTGTTTTTT.

The sample holds a few counts of this clonotype. The J gene is TRBJ2-6, the V gene TRBV7-2; D call uncertain. This CDR3 is 15 amino acids long. With 1 base removed from V and 0 bases from J, the gap between germline ends came to 4 bases. Germline V gives CDR1 SGHTA, CDR2 FQGNSA. CDR3 sequence: CASSLGLSGANVLTF. The CDR3 coding sequence is TGTGCCAGCAGCTTAGGCCTCTCTGGGGCCAACGTCCTGACTTTC. The full variable domain, its missing parts supplied by reference TRBV7-2 and TRBJ2-6, is GAGVSQSPSNKVTEKGKDVELRCDPISGHTALYWYRQSLGQGLEFLIYFQGNSAPDKSGLPSDRFSAERTGGSVSTLTIQRTQQEDSAVYLCASSLGLSGANVLTFGAGSRLTVL.

CDR3 nucleotides: TGTGCCAGCAGTTTGGGGGCAGCTATCGGGCAGTACTTC. It is translated as CASSLGAAIGQYF. The V gene is TRBV12-3 or TRBV12-4, the J gene TRBJ2-7; the D gene is possibly TRBD1 (6 bases). Trimming pared 3 bases from V and 9 bases from J, leaving 15 bases between. CDR3 size: 13 residues.

This clonotype came up a few times. V usage is TRBV12-3 or TRBV12-4 and J usage is TRBJ1-2, with TRBD1 identical over 9 bases. CDR3 length equals 15 residues. With V trimmed by 3 bases and J by 5 bases, 7 bases remained unmatched. This chain's CDR3 is CASSLNTGGKYGYTF. In DNA, the CDR3 is TGTGCCAGCAGTTTGAACACAGGGGGCAAATATGGCTACACCTTC.

This clonotype showed up just a few times. The V call is TRBV4-1, the J call TRBJ2-3; possibly TRBD2 for D (5 bases). Looked up from germline, CDR1 is MGHRA and CDR2 is YSYEKL. Trimming took 1 base from V and 3 from J, leaving 11 bases between them. The CDR3 is made up of 15 amino acids. CDR3 sequence reads: CASSQGLASTDTQYF. DNA for the CDR3: TGCGCCAGCAGCCAAGGGCTAGCCTCAACAGATACGCAGTATTTT.

The chain couples TRBV6-2 or TRBV6-3 to TRBJ2-1; unclear D gene. V was shortened by 2 bases and J by 10 bases, with 6 bases between the two germline ends. Germline V lookup: CDR1 MNHEY, CDR2 SVGEGT. The CDR3 is 11 amino acids. CDR3 sequence: CASSYAREQFF. In DNA form, the CDR3 reads TGTGCCAGCAGTTACGCCAGGGAGCAGTTCTTC.

This clonotype was detected only a few times. As DNA, the CDR3 is TGTGCCAGCAGCGCGCGGGGTACAACTAATGAAAAACTGTTTTTT. Protein product: CASSARGTTNEKLFF. This chain joins TRBV7-2 and TRBJ1-4, with D uncertain. Trimming took 5 bases from V and 0 from J, leaving 10 bases between them. The CDR3 has 15 residues. The germline CDR1 and CDR2 sequences are SGHTA and FQGNSA.

The chain has TRBV6-2 or TRBV6-3 and TRBJ2-7, with TRBD2 as a possible D gene (5 bases). Trimming took off 2 bases at V and 3 bases at J, with 11 bases between the two ends. This CDR3 contains 14 residues. Germline V gives CDR1 MNHEY, CDR2 SVGEGT. CDR3 sequence (DNA): TGTGCCAGCAGTTACACGTCGGGAAGCTACGAGCAGTACTTC. The encoded protein is CASSYTSGSYEQYF.

The chain combines TRBV12-3 or TRBV12-4 with TRBJ2-7; 13 nucleotides match TRBD2. Germline trimming cut 5 bases from V and 2 bases from J; bases unmatched to any gene: 6. There are 16 residues in the CDR3. CDR3 sequence (DNA): TGTGCCAGCAGTCGTTGGGGACTAGCGGGAACCTACGAGCAGTACTTC. Its translation is CASSRWGLAGTYEQYF.

The chain couples TRBV6-2 or TRBV6-3 to TRBJ1-5; D possibly corresponds to TRBD1 (6 bases). The CDR3 is made up of 13 amino acids. Trimming cost V 7 bases and J 3 bases, with 10 bases left between them. CDR1 is MNHEY and CDR2 is SVGEGT in the germline V gene. The CDR3 is CASTRDTNQPQHF. The CDR3 region has the DNA TGTGCCAGCACCCGGGACACCAATCAGCCCCAGCATTTT.